Listed below are T cell receptor beta chains from one sample, sequenced in a study of technical replicates of blood from a few donors. The repertoire was sequenced with immunoSEQ multiplex PCR; TCRdb's copy has only in-frame clones and lacks some. Among about 15,000 clones, around 90% were seen once, and the ten largest hold roughly 12%. Sequencing was performed on PBMCs. These receptors were obtained from a human donor in good health. Each CDR3 is given with its conserved first and last residue. D genes are given only for firm matches. For some rows the clone size is stated as once, few or many, or as a class when expanded; others skip it.

J gene: TRBJ2-3; V gene: TRBV19; CDR3 length: 11; D gene: TRBD1; clone size: -; CDR3 DNA: TGTGCCAGTAGTGCAGGGGGAACGCAGTATTTT; CDR3 protein: CASSAGGTQYF
J gene: TRBJ2-3; V gene: TRBV9; CDR3 length: 16; D gene: -; clone size: -; CDR3 DNA: TGTGCCAGCAGCGTAGCCTTTGCGGGCGCGGGAGATACGCAGTATTTT; CDR3 protein: CASSVAFAGAGDTQYF
J gene: TRBJ2-1; V gene: TRBV27; CDR3 length: 14; D gene: -; clone size: -; CDR3 DNA: TGTGCCAGCAGTCTTCAACCTCGGGTGAGGGAGCAGTTCTTC; CDR3 protein: CASSLQPRVREQFF
J gene: TRBJ1-4; V gene: TRBV5-1; CDR3 length: 18; D gene: -; clone size: once; CDR3 DNA: TGCGCCAGCAGGGAGGGCTACAAACTAGATGCAACTAATGAAAAACTGTTTTTT; CDR3 protein: CASREGYKLDATNEKLFF
J gene: TRBJ2-1; V gene: TRBV6-5; CDR3 length: 14; D gene: TRBD1; clone size: -; CDR3 DNA: TGTGCCAGCGCGGACAGGGACTCCTACAATGAGCAGTTCTTC; CDR3 protein: CASADRDSYNEQFF
J gene: TRBJ1-4; V gene: TRBV9; CDR3 length: 15; D gene: TRBD1; clone size: -; CDR3 DNA: TGTGCCAGCAGCGAGAGGGGGCTAACTAATGAAAAACTGTTTTTT; CDR3 protein: CASSERGLTNEKLFF
J gene: TRBJ1-1; V gene: TRBV6-5; CDR3 length: 13; D gene: -; clone size: -; CDR3 DNA: TGTGCCAGCAGTCCACGGGGTTCTACTGAAGCTTTCTTT; CDR3 protein: CASSPRGSTEAFF
J gene: TRBJ1-2; V gene: TRBV10-3; CDR3 length: 14; D gene: -; clone size: -; CDR3 DNA: TGTGCCATCAGTGCCCTGACAGGCTCCTATGGCTACACCTTC; CDR3 protein: CAISALTGSYGYTF
J gene: TRBJ2-5; V gene: TRBV11-2; CDR3 length: 15; D gene: TRBD2; clone size: -; CDR3 DNA: TGTGCCAGCAGCTACGGGACTAGCGGGAGATGGGCCCAGTACTTC; CDR3 protein: CASSYGTSGRWAQYF
J gene: TRBJ2-1; V gene: TRBV4-1; CDR3 length: 15; D gene: TRBD2; clone size: -; CDR3 DNA: TGCGCCAGCAGCCAGCCTAGCGGGAGGTACAATGAGCAGTTCTTC; CDR3 protein: CASSQPSGRYNEQFF
J gene: TRBJ2-7; V gene: TRBV12-5; CDR3 length: 13; D gene: -; clone size: -; CDR3 DNA: TGTGCTAGTGGTTTGCTCCTCTATGACGAGCAGTACTTC; CDR3 protein: CASGLLLYDEQYF
J gene: TRBJ2-3; V gene: TRBV6-5; CDR3 length: 16; D gene: -; clone size: -; CDR3 DNA: TGTGCCAGCAGTTCGTGGCGGGACGTTAACGGGAATACGCAGTATTTT; CDR3 protein: CASSSWRDVNGNTQYF
J gene: TRBJ2-7; V gene: TRBV29-1; CDR3 length: 13; D gene: -; clone size: -; CDR3 DNA: TGCAGCGCTGGGCGGGGGCAGGGACTGGAGCAGTACTTC; CDR3 protein: CSAGRGQGLEQYF
J gene: TRBJ2-7; V gene: TRBV6-5; CDR3 length: 12; D gene: -; clone size: -; CDR3 DNA: TGTGCCAGCAGTTACGACAACTACGAGCAGTACTTC; CDR3 protein: CASSYDNYEQYF
J gene: TRBJ2-1; V gene: TRBV5-1; CDR3 length: 15; D gene: TRBD2; clone size: once; CDR3 DNA: TGCGCCAGCAGCTGGACTAGCGGAGCCTACAATGAGCAGTTCTTC; CDR3 protein: CASSWTSGAYNEQFF
J gene: TRBJ2-7; V gene: TRBV7-6; CDR3 length: 12; D gene: -; clone size: -; CDR3 DNA: TGTGCCGGGGCGACGGGTCCCTACGAGCAGTACTTC; CDR3 protein: CAGATGPYEQYF
J gene: TRBJ2-7; V gene: TRBV7-9; CDR3 length: 16; D gene: TRBD1; clone size: -; CDR3 DNA: TGTGCCAGCAGCCCGCGGGGGACAGGGACCTCCGGCGAGCAGTACTTC; CDR3 protein: CASSPRGTGTSGEQYF
J gene: TRBJ2-1; V gene: TRBV27; CDR3 length: 12; D gene: -; clone size: -; CDR3 DNA: TGTGCCAGCAGTTTCCAGCGTGGTGAGCAGTTCTTC; CDR3 protein: CASSFQRGEQFF
J gene: TRBJ1-5; V gene: TRBV28; CDR3 length: 16; D gene: -; clone size: -; CDR3 DNA: TGTGCCAGCAGTGGGGGCGGATGGCAGGGGAATCAGCCCCAGCATTTT; CDR3 protein: CASSGGGWQGNQPQHF
J gene: TRBJ2-1; V gene: TRBV29-1; CDR3 length: 13; D gene: TRBD1; clone size: medium-sized; CDR3 DNA: TGCAGCGCCACAGGGGGCTCCTACAATGAGCAGTTCTTC; CDR3 protein: CSATGGSYNEQFF
J gene: TRBJ1-1; V gene: TRBV7-9; CDR3 length: 14; D gene: -; clone size: -; CDR3 DNA: TGTGCCAGCAGCTTTGGGAGCTCGAACACTGAAGCTTTCTTT; CDR3 protein: CASSFGSSNTEAFF
J gene: TRBJ1-2; V gene: TRBV30; CDR3 length: 15; D gene: -; clone size: -; CDR3 DNA: TGTGCCTGGAGTTCGGTGGACAGCTCCTTAAACGGCTACACCTTC; CDR3 protein: CAWSSVDSSLNGYTF
J gene: TRBJ1-3; V gene: TRBV28; CDR3 length: 15; D gene: -; clone size: -; CDR3 DNA: TGTGCCAGCAACACCCAGGGTTTCTCTGGAAACACCATATATTTT; CDR3 protein: CASNTQGFSGNTIYF
J gene: TRBJ1-4; V gene: TRBV7-9; CDR3 length: 12; D gene: TRBD1; clone size: -; CDR3 DNA: TGTGCCAGCAGCCCGGGACAGAATAAACTGTTTTTT; CDR3 protein: CASSPGQNKLFF
J gene: TRBJ1-4; V gene: TRBV6-5; CDR3 length: 15; D gene: TRBD1; clone size: -; CDR3 DNA: TGTGCCAGCAGTTACTCCGGGACAGGGAACGAAAAACTGTTTTTT; CDR3 protein: CASSYSGTGNEKLFF
J gene: TRBJ2-6; V gene: TRBV4-1; CDR3 length: 20; D gene: -; clone size: -; CDR3 DNA: TGCGCCAGCAGCCAAGGCCCCTTGGAGGTTGTGGGCTCTGGGGCCAACGTCCTGACTTTC; CDR3 protein: CASSQGPLEVVGSGANVLTF
J gene: TRBJ2-7; V gene: TRBV11-2; CDR3 length: 16; D gene: TRBD2; clone size: -; CDR3 DNA: TGTGCCAGCAGCTCACTTAGCGGGAGGGCCTTCCACGAGCAGTACTTC; CDR3 protein: CASSSLSGRAFHEQYF
J gene: TRBJ1-5; V gene: TRBV28; CDR3 length: 13; D gene: -; clone size: -; CDR3 DNA: TGTGCCAGCATGGGGGGTTGGGGTCAGCCCCAGCATTTT; CDR3 protein: CASMGGWGQPQHF
J gene: TRBJ2-7; V gene: TRBV10-2; CDR3 length: 13; D gene: TRBD2; clone size: -; CDR3 DNA: TGCGCCAGCGAACAGCGGGGCTCCTACGAGCAGTACTTC; CDR3 protein: CASEQRGSYEQYF
J gene: TRBJ2-5; V gene: TRBV7-9; CDR3 length: 16; D gene: TRBD1; clone size: -; CDR3 DNA: TGTGCCAGCAGCCCACAGGGGGCAGGTGGTTGGGAGACCCAGTACTTC; CDR3 protein: CASSPQGAGGWETQYF
J gene: TRBJ2-2; V gene: TRBV28; CDR3 length: 14; D gene: -; clone size: -; CDR3 DNA: TGTGCCAGCAGTTTAGGCAGGGTTCACGGGGAGCTGTTTTTT; CDR3 protein: CASSLGRVHGELFF
J gene: TRBJ1-1; V gene: TRBV5-1; CDR3 length: 15; D gene: -; clone size: -; CDR3 DNA: TGCGCCAGCAGCTTTGTCGACGGAGAGAACACTGAAGCTTTCTTT; CDR3 protein: CASSFVDGENTEAFF
J gene: TRBJ2-5; V gene: TRBV28; CDR3 length: 12; D gene: -; clone size: -; CDR3 DNA: TGTGCCAGTACTCGGGGGAGGGAGACCCAGTACTTC; CDR3 protein: CASTRGRETQYF
J gene: TRBJ2-1; V gene: TRBV11-3; CDR3 length: 16; D gene: TRBD2; clone size: -; CDR3 DNA: TGTGCCAGCAGCTTAGGAGAAGCGGGAGTCTACAATGAGCAGTTCTTC; CDR3 protein: CASSLGEAGVYNEQFF
J gene: TRBJ1-1; V gene: TRBV14; CDR3 length: 13; D gene: -; clone size: few; CDR3 DNA: TGTGCCAGCAGCTATGGGCTGAACACTGAAGCTTTCTTT; CDR3 protein: CASSYGLNTEAFF
J gene: TRBJ2-2; V gene: TRBV5-1; CDR3 length: 15; D gene: TRBD2; clone size: -; CDR3 DNA: TGCGCCAGCAGCTTGGGGACTAGCTCCACCGGGGAGCTGTTTTTT; CDR3 protein: CASSLGTSSTGELFF